A selection of T cell receptor beta chains follows, all from one sample in a study of cytomegalovirus exposure and HLA in healthy donors. Here immunoSEQ multiplex PCR was the method, and the copy in TCRdb shows in-frame clones only, minus some. The sample has roughly 130,000 clones, roughly 90% seen once. The specimen was PBMCs. These receptors originate from a man aged 25-45 years in good health and CMV-seronegative. Both conserved end residues are part of each CDR3. Fields, in order: D gene, J gene, clone size, V gene, CDR3 protein, CDR3 DNA. A D gene is named only where the DNA matches it firmly. For some rows the clone size is stated as once, few or many, or as a class when expanded; others skip it.

>-|TRBJ1-2|-|TRBV30
CAWTNFGGSYGYTF
TGTGCCTGGACCAATTTTGGGGGCAGCTATGGCTACACCTTC
>TRBD1|TRBJ1-2|-|TRBV18
CASSPGQVPFYGYTF
TGTGCCAGCTCACCGGGACAGGTCCCTTTCTATGGCTACACCTTC
>TRBD2|TRBJ2-1|-|TRBV4-1
CASSPPSGPYNEQFF
TGCGCCAGCAGCCCTCCTAGCGGACCGTACAATGAGCAGTTCTTC
>-|TRBJ2-3|-|TRBV6-5
CASSRRSYTQYF
TGTGCCAGCAGCCGTCGGTCGTATACGCAGTATTTT
>-|TRBJ1-2|-|TRBV5-4
CASSLVQANYGYTF
TGTGCCAGCAGCTTGGTACAAGCTAACTATGGCTACACCTTC
>-|TRBJ2-5|few|TRBV6-5
CASSECETQYF
TGTGCCAGCAGCGAGTGTGAGACCCAGTACTTC
>TRBD1|TRBJ2-7|-|TRBV7-9
CASSSRGQLGIGSYEQYF
TGTGCCAGCAGCTCCCGGGGACAGTTGGGTATAGGCTCCTACGAGCAGTACTTC
>-|TRBJ2-3|-|TRBV7-8
CASSWGREDTQYF
TGTGCCAGCAGCTGGGGAAGGGAGGATACGCAGTATTTT
>-|TRBJ1-3|-|TRBV30
CAWKEYNTIYF
TGTGCCTGGAAGGAGTATAACACCATATATTTT
>-|TRBJ2-5|-|TRBV7-9
CASSLGTAGGETQYF
TGTGCCAGCAGCTTAGGGACGGCAGGAGGGGAGACCCAGTACTTC
>TRBD2|TRBJ2-1|-|TRBV19
CASRPPGSGRAGEQFF
TGTGCCAGTAGACCCCCGGGTAGCGGGAGGGCCGGTGAGCAGTTCTTC
>TRBD2|TRBJ2-3|-|TRBV5-1
CASSLARTSGEMPDTQYF
TGCGCCAGCAGCTTGGCAAGGACTAGCGGAGAGATGCCAGATACGCAGTATTTT
>-|TRBJ2-7|-|TRBV4-3
CASSQDLTGYEQYF
TGCGCCAGCAGCCAAGATCTTACGGGTTACGAGCAGTACTTC
>-|TRBJ1-4|-|TRBV27
CASSLAGAGGEKLFF
TGTGCCAGCAGTTTAGCTGGCGCAGGAGGAGAAAAACTGTTTTTT
>-|TRBJ2-1|-|TRBV7-2
CASSFRVRGWNEQFF
TGTGCCAGCAGCTTCCGAGTTCGGGGTTGGAATGAGCAGTTCTTC
>-|TRBJ1-1|-|TRBV19
CASSMGGRTEAFF
TGTGCCAGTAGTATGGGGGGGCGGACTGAAGCTTTCTTT
>-|TRBJ1-2|-|TRBV4-1
CASNPTGANYGYTF
TGCGCCAGCAATCCGACAGGAGCTAACTATGGCTACACCTTC
>TRBD2|TRBJ2-3|-|TRBV6-1
CASSGPYDLAGGLDTQYF
TGTGCCAGCAGTGGCCCATATGATCTAGCGGGAGGGTTAGATACGCAGTATTTT
>-|TRBJ2-7|-|TRBV9
CASSVGHRYEQYF
TGTGCCAGCAGCGTGGGACACCGCTACGAGCAGTACTTC
>-|TRBJ1-1|-|TRBV4-1
CASSQDSGTEAFF
TGCGCCAGCAGCCAAGATTCAGGCACTGAAGCTTTCTTT
>-|TRBJ2-5|-|TRBV29-1
CSVGRETQYF
TGCAGCGTTGGTCGAGAGACCCAGTACTTC
>-|TRBJ2-2|-|TRBV2
CASRLSLGLTGELFF
TGTGCCAGCAGACTTAGCTTAGGTTTGACCGGGGAGCTGTTTTTT
>TRBD1|TRBJ1-4|-|TRBV10-2
CASSRTGEYLNEKLFF
TGCGCCAGCAGTCGGACAGGGGAGTACCTTAATGAAAAACTGTTTTTT
>TRBD2|TRBJ2-7|-|TRBV5-1
CASSRDTSGEPYEQYF
TGCGCCAGCAGCAGAGATACTAGCGGTGAGCCCTACGAGCAGTACTTC
>-|TRBJ1-2|-|TRBV5-1
CASRFQGGNYGYTF
TGCGCCAGCAGATTTCAGGGAGGGAACTATGGCTACACCTTC
>TRBD2|TRBJ2-1|-|TRBV25-1
CASSEGRGRVEQFF
TGTGCCAGCAGTGAAGGTCGCGGGAGGGTAGAGCAGTTCTTC
>TRBD2|TRBJ2-3|-|TRBV9
CASSVERAGTDTDTQYF
TGTGCCAGCAGCGTAGAAAGAGCGGGGACGGACACAGATACGCAGTATTTT
>-|TRBJ2-7|-|TRBV30
CAWSVRGAGSYEQYF
TGTGCCTGGAGTGTACGGGGGGCAGGATCCTACGAGCAGTACTTC
>TRBD2|TRBJ2-3|-|TRBV7-2
CASSIGLAGPDTQYF
TGTGCCAGCAGTATCGGACTAGCGGGCCCAGATACGCAGTATTTT
>TRBD1|TRBJ2-5|-|TRBV5-1
CASSSTGVQETQYF
TGCGCCAGCAGCTCAACAGGGGTTCAAGAGACCCAGTACTTC
>TRBD1|TRBJ2-2|-|TRBV5-4
CASSLGQGATGELFF
TGTGCCAGCAGCTTAGGACAGGGGGCTACCGGGGAGCTGTTTTTT
>TRBD1|TRBJ2-1|-|TRBV5-1
CASSMAGTGGYEQFF
TGCGCCAGCAGCATGGCCGGGACAGGGGGGTATGAGCAGTTCTTC
>-|TRBJ2-3|-|TRBV18
CASSPPTGTQYF
TGTGCCAGCTCACCCCCAACGGGGACGCAGTATTTT
>-|TRBJ2-7|-|TRBV2
CASSGEWGPTSYEQYF
TGTGCCAGCAGTGGGGAGTGGGGGCCGACCTCCTACGAGCAGTACTTC
>TRBD1|TRBJ2-7|-|TRBV11-2
CASSARQGGDEQYF
TGTGCCAGCAGCGCCCGACAGGGTGGTGACGAGCAGTACTTC